Below are 27 T cell receptor beta chains sequenced from a single sample in a study of shared clonotypes between healthy human individuals. Only in-frame clones appear in the TCRdb table, and some are missing; sequencing was by immunoSEQ multiplex PCR. The table includes nearly 1,000,000 clones, roughly 72% detected once. Sequenced: memory CD4+ T cells sorted from blood. Subset of the sample: CD45RA-negative fraction. These receptors were obtained from a young man in good health.

This sequence joins TRBV11-2 and TRBJ2-7, with TRBD1 matching over 7 bases. The J segment lost 12 bases and the V segment lost 1 base, leaving 9 bases of the junction unmatched. The germline V gene has CDR1 SGHAT and CDR2 FQNNGV. CDR3 length: 13 amino acids. CDR3: CASSLGDRTLTYF. The CDR3 coding sequence is TGTGCCAGCAGCTTAGGGGACAGAACCCTGACGTACTTC.

This chain joins TRBV19 and TRBJ1-4; tentatively, D is TRBD1 (6 bases). V lost 3 bases to trimming and J lost 7 bases, with 18 bases between them. The CDR3 loop spans 16 amino acids. Germline lookup yields CDR1 LNHDA and CDR2 SQIVND (reference sequence). CDR3 sequence: CASSISPGGRFEKLFF. In DNA, the CDR3 is TGTGCCAGTAGTATTTCGCCGGGGGGCCGGTTTGAAAAACTGTTTTTT.

The rearrangement joins TRBV5-5 to TRBJ1-1, with a weak D call TRBD1 (5 bases). Per germline, CDR1 SGHKS and CDR2 YYEKEE (reference sequence). The CDR3 consists of 14 residues. V lost 2 bases to trimming and J lost 7 bases, with 15 bases between them. The CDR3 loop reads CASSFGALAIEAFF. The CDR3 coding sequence is TGTGCCAGCAGCTTTGGGGCACTTGCGATTGAAGCTTTCTTT.

This chain uses TRBV10-3 with TRBJ1-1; D is perhaps TRBD1 (5 bases). V lost 4 bases and J 0 bases, leaving 9 bases between the germline ends. Looked up from germline, CDR1 is ENHRY and CDR2 is SYGVKD. CDR3 length: 14 amino acids. For the CDR3, the DNA is TGTGCCATCAGTGGGGGGGTGTTGAACACTGAAGCTTTCTTT. Translating gives CAISGGVLNTEAFF.

The rearrangement links TRBV19 to TRBJ1-3; D ambiguous. Trimming cost V 3 bases and J 2 bases, with 8 bases left between them. This CDR3 has 14 amino acids. Germline CDR1 and CDR2: LNHDA and SQIVND (reference sequence). CDR3 nucleotide sequence: TGTGCCAGTAGTATCACGGGAGCTGGAAACACCATATATTTT. It yields the protein CASSITGAGNTIYF.

The table lists this clone with a few counts. The chain is built from TRBV7-8 and TRBJ2-5; 11 bases line up with TRBD2. V gave up 5 bases and J gave up 3 bases; unmatched junction bases: 2. The CDR3 extends over 14 amino acids. Germline CDR1 is SGHVS and CDR2 is FQNEAQ. CDR3 protein: CASSVLAGEETQYF. CDR3 DNA sequence: TGTGCCAGCAGCGTACTAGCGGGAGAAGAGACCCAGTACTTC. The whole variable domain, filled in from reference TRBV7-8 and TRBJ2-5, reads GAGVSQSPRYKVAKRGQDVALRCDPISGHVSLFWYQQALGQGPEFLTYFQNEAQLDKSGLPSDRFFAERPEGSVSTLKIQRTQQEDSAVYLCASSVLAGEETQYFGPGTRLLVL.

The rearrangement uses TRBV28 and TRBJ2-3; 11 positions agree with TRBD1. CDR1 and CDR2 (germline): MDHEN, SYDVKM. V shed 8 bases and J 2 bases; nucleotides not matched to a gene: 9. The CDR3 loop spans 16 amino acids. The CDR3 loop reads CASPGQGEKVTDTQYF. CDR3 nucleotides: TGTGCCAGCCCGGGACAGGGGGAAAAAGTCACAGATACGCAGTATTTT.

This clone was recorded at least ten times. The DNA of the CDR3 is TGTGCCAGCAGCTTGGTTGATAGCTCCTATAATTCACCCCTCCACTTT. It translates to CASSLVDSSYNSPLHF. V and J are TRBV5-6 and TRBJ1-6, with D unresolved. Trimming stripped 0 bases from V and 0 bases from J, with 7 bases between. The CDR3 runs to 16 residues. Germline V CDR1 and CDR2: SGHDT, YYEEEE.

J is TRBJ2-3 and V is TRBV7-2; TRBD2 matches at 11 bases. The V and J ends lost 4 bases and 6 bases, in that order; junction bases with no gene match: 9. Looked up from germline, CDR1 is SGHTA and CDR2 is FQGNSA. The CDR3 loop spans 16 amino acids. The CDR3 loop is CASSSHSGRGVDTQYF. The CDR3 DNA is TGTGCCAGCAGCTCGCATAGCGGGAGGGGTGTGGATACGCAGTATTTT.

This clone has only a few counts. This chain joins TRBV11-1 and TRBJ1-1; maybe TRBD1 (5 bases). CDR3 length: 14 residues. V was shortened by 0 bases and J by 1 base, with 6 bases between the two germline ends. Germline V lookup: CDR1 SGHAT, CDR2 FQDESV (reference sequence). Here the CDR3 reads CASSLAGANTEAFF. As DNA, the CDR3 is TGTGCCAGCAGCTTAGCTGGGGCGAACACTGAAGCTTTCTTT. Based on the CDR3 plus reference TRBV11-1 and TRBJ1-1, the full variable domain is EAEVAQSPRYKITEKSQAVAFWCDPISGHATLYWYRQILGQGPELLVQFQDESVVDDSQLPKDRFSAERLKGVDSTLKIQPAELGDSAMYLCASSLAGANTEAFFGQGTRLTVV.

The chain links TRBV2 to TRBJ2-3; TRBD2 matches at 7 bases. V lost 2 bases to trimming and J lost 5 bases; unmatched junction nucleotides: 10. This CDR3 is 16 amino acids long. CDR1 SNHLY and CDR2 FYNNEI come from the germline V gene. The CDR3 spells CASSENSGFRGDTQYF. CDR3 sequence (DNA): TGTGCCAGCAGTGAAAATAGCGGGTTCCGAGGAGATACGCAGTATTTT.

In the case of this clone: At the DNA level, this CDR3 is encoded by other sequences in the same sample as well. The chain combines TRBV28 with TRBJ1-5; D unresolved. Between the trimmed V and J ends, which lost 8 bases and 4 bases, there was a span of 9 bases. Germline CDR1 is MDHEN and CDR2 is SYDVKM. This CDR3 is built from 12 residues. The CDR3 DNA reads TGTGCCAGCGGGTCGGGTAATCAGCCCCAGCATTTT. Translating gives CASGSGNQPQHF.

The rearrangement joins TRBV5-1 to TRBJ2-5, with D possibly TRBD1 on 6 matching bases. The end of the DNA aligns better with TRBJ2-7, so the J call may be wrong. Per the germline V gene, CDR1 is SGHRS and CDR2 is YFSETQ. The CDR3 is made up of 12 amino acids. The CDR3 bases are TGCGCCAGCAGACAGGGTTCCTACGAGCAGTACTTC. This translates into CASRQGSYEQYF.

This clone was seen only once. V is TRBV27 and J is TRBJ2-5, with TRBD2 matching 14 bases. The trim removed 5 bases at V and 3 bases at J, leaving 14 bases unmatched. CDR1 and CDR2 from the germline V gene are MNHEY and SMNVEV (reference sequence). The CDR3 spans 19 residues. CDR3 DNA sequence: TGTGCCAGCAGTCTGGATTGGACTAGCGGGAGGCCAGGGGAAGAGACCCAGTACTTC. Translating gives CASSLDWTSGRPGEETQYF.

This chain joins TRBV6-1 and TRBJ2-4; D unclear. V lost 5 bases, J lost 2 bases, and 10 bases lay in between. This CDR3 is 14 amino acids long. The germline V gene encodes CDR1 MNHNS and CDR2 SASEGT. The CDR3, as DNA: TGTGCCAGCAGTAATAGGACCCCCAAAAACATTCAGTACTTC. Its protein product is CASSNRTPKNIQYF.

CDR3 DNA: TGTGCCAGCAGATGGGCGGGGGGCAGGGAGGATGAGCAGTTCTTC. Translation: CASRWAGGREDEQFF. This chain uses TRBV6-5 with TRBJ2-1, with TRBD2 matching over 8 bases. The J segment lost 8 bases and the V segment lost 6 bases, leaving 12 bases of the junction unmatched. The CDR3 length is 15 residues. The germline CDR1 and CDR2 sequences are MNHEY and SVGAGI.

In regard to this clone: A junction end diverges from the germline sequence, so it may reflect a read error. The chain links TRBV28 to TRBJ2-7; D remains unclear. Germline V gene data show CDR1 as MDHEN and CDR2 as SYDVKM. CDR3 length equals 13 residues. CDR3 nucleotides: TGTGCCAGCAGTTACCTAGGATCCTCCGAGCAGTACTTC. Its protein product is CASSYLGSSEQYF. Variable domain in full (rest from reference TRBV28 and TRBJ2-7): DVKVTQSSRYLVKRTGEKVFLECVQDMDHENMFWYRQDPGLGLRLIYFSYDVKMKEKGDIPEGYSVSREKKERFSLILESASTNQTSMYLCASSYLGSSEQYFGPGTRLTVT.

The chain is built from TRBV6-1 and TRBJ1-4, with D possibly matching TRBD1 (6 bases). This CDR3 has 15 amino acids. Deletions cut 7 bases from V and 8 bases from J, with 20 bases between. The germline CDR1 and CDR2 sequences are MNHNS and SASEGT. CDR3 sequence (DNA): TGTGCCAGCACACCTCAGGGGACCGTTGGCGAAAAACTGTTTTTT. Amino acids: CASTPQGTVGEKLFF.

The chain uses TRBV7-9 and TRBJ2-7; D is perhaps TRBD1 (5 bases). The V and J ends lost 5 bases and 2 bases respectively, with 19 bases between them. Per germline, CDR1 SEHNR and CDR2 FQNEAQ (reference sequence). This CDR3 contains 16 residues. CDR3 in amino acids: CASSTWGEGVTYEQYF. CDR3 sequence (DNA): TGTGCCAGCAGCACTTGGGGCGAAGGAGTTACCTACGAGCAGTACTTC. The variable domain in full, with the rest retrieved from reference TRBV7-9 and TRBJ2-7, is DTGVSQNPRHKITKRGQNVTFRCDPISEHNRLYWYRQTLGQGPEFLTYFQNEAQLEKSRLLSDRFSAERPKGSFSTLEIQRTEQGDSAMYLCASSTWGEGVTYEQYFGPGTRLTVT.

This chain connects TRBV2 to TRBJ2-2; perhaps TRBD2 as D (6 bases). The CDR3 has 14 residues. V lost 7 bases to trimming and J lost 7 bases, with 16 bases between them. CDR1 and CDR2 (germline): SNHLY, FYNNEI. The CDR3 bases are TGTGCCAGCAAGGGAGGTGGGGGAAGCGGGGAGCTGTTTTTT. This codes for CASKGGGGSGELFF.

V usage is TRBV5-1 and J usage is TRBJ1-2; perhaps TRBD1 as D (5 bases). Germline V gene lookup returns CDR1 SGHRS and CDR2 YFSETQ. The length of the CDR3 is 13 residues. The V end lost 3 bases, the J end lost 8 bases, and 14 bases lay between the germline ends. The CDR3 sequence is CASSSGDHGGYTF. For the CDR3, the DNA is TGCGCCAGCAGCTCGGGGGACCACGGAGGCTACACCTTC. The whole variable domain, remainder taken from reference TRBV5-1 and TRBJ1-2, is KAGVTQTPRYLIKTRGQQVTLSCSPISGHRSVSWYQQTPGQGLQFLFEYFSETQRNKGNFPGRFSGRQFSNSRSEMNVSTLELGDSALYLCASSSGDHGGYTFGSGTRLTVV.

The gene calls are TRBV6-4 and TRBJ2-7; 7 positions match TRBD2. V was pared by 0 bases and J by 2 bases, with 10 bases of the junction left unmatched. The germline V gene encodes CDR1 MRHNA and CDR2 SNTAGT. The CDR3 loop spans 17 amino acids. DNA for the CDR3: TGTGCCAGCAGTGACTCGCGTGAGCGGGAAGTTACCTACGAGCAGTACTTC. This sequence encodes CASSDSREREVTYEQYF.

For this clone: Other DNA variants within this sample encode the same CDR3. The chain has TRBV18 and TRBJ2-5, with 7 bases that match TRBD1. Germline V lookup: CDR1 KGHSH, CDR2 LQKENI. The CDR3 runs 14 residues. The ends lost 6 bases at V and 2 bases at J; junction bases unmatched: 6. The CDR3 coding sequence is TGTGCCAGCTCTCCCGGGACAGCACAAGAGACCCAGTACTTC. This gives the protein CASSPGTAQETQYF.

The chain combines TRBV19 with TRBJ1-1; no definite D call. The germline gives CDR1 LNHDA, CDR2 SQIVND (reference sequence). The CDR3 contains 15 residues. Deletions cut 0 bases from V and 0 bases from J, with 8 bases between. For the CDR3, the DNA is TGTGCCAGTAGTATAGAGGGCAAGGTGAACACTGAAGCTTTCTTT. This translates into CASSIEGKVNTEAFF. The complete variable domain, with remaining parts taken from reference TRBV19 and TRBJ1-1, reads DGGITQSPKYLFRKEGQNVTLSCEQNLNHDAMYWYRQDPGQGLRLIYYSQIVNDFQKGDIAEGYSVSREKKESFPLTVTSAQKNPTAFYLCASSIEGKVNTEAFFGQGTRLTVV.

This clone showed up just a few times. The rearrangement uses TRBV2 and TRBJ1-6; no definite D call. CDR1 SNHLY and CDR2 FYNNEI come from the germline V gene. V was pared by 5 bases and J by 8 bases, with 10 bases between. The CDR3 consists of 13 residues. For the CDR3, the DNA is TGTGCCAGCAGTAACGACTGGGATTCACCCCTCCACTTT. Translation gives CASSNDWDSPLHF.

CDR3 in DNA: TGTGCCATCAGTGAGAGGACTAGCGGGGGGACCACCGGAGAGACCCAGTACTTC. Protein: CAISERTSGGTTGETQYF. The J gene is TRBJ2-5, the V gene TRBV10-3; 14 bases fit TRBD2. J gave up 4 bases and V 2 bases, and 9 bases lay outside the gene matches. The CDR3 is made up of 18 amino acids. CDR1 ENHRY and CDR2 SYGVKD come from the germline V gene.

This chain connects TRBV27 to TRBJ1-3; no clear D. Germline CDR1 and CDR2: MNHEY and SMNVEV (reference sequence). Trimming took off 3 bases at V and 2 bases at J, with 11 bases between the two ends. This CDR3 spans 15 amino acids. CDR3: CASSFLPPTGNTIYF. CDR3 DNA sequence: TGTGCCAGCAGTTTTCTTCCCCCAACTGGAAACACCATATATTTT.